The 30 T cell receptor beta chains listed next were all sequenced from one sample in a study of blood T cells in healthy people across ages. A sample-barcoded 5' primer and a J-beta primer mix were used in a second PCR of about 6 to 11 cycles. MiXCR, applied by TCRdb to the 5' RACE reads, yields one record per CDR3 protein. The data show 600,000 or so distinct CDR3 sequences, roughly 31% seen once. Sequenced sample: blood. The receptors were gathered from a woman of 80 years or more in good health.

Comment on this clonotype: A read error may be the cause here, since a much bigger clone is one base away. The chain carries TRBV7-2 and TRBJ2-5; 8 nucleotides line up with TRBD1. Germline V gene lookup returns CDR1 SGHTA and CDR2 FQGNSA. The J segment lost 11 bases and the V segment lost 5 bases, leaving 13 bases of the junction unmatched. The CDR3 totals 14 residues. The CDR3 DNA sequence: TGTGCCAGCAGCGCCCGACAGGGGAACGGTGAGCAGTACTTC. It yields the protein CASSARQGNGEQYF.

The table lists this clonotype with a few counts. The rearrangement joins TRBV7-9 to TRBJ2-7; D ambiguous. Germline CDR1 is SEHNR and CDR2 is FQNEAQ (reference sequence). The CDR3 runs to 15 residues. Trimming took off 5 bases at V and 7 bases at J, with 21 bases between the two ends. CDR3 in amino acids: CASSKFTSSYNEQYF. The CDR3 DNA reads TGTGCCAGCAGCAAGTTCACGAGCTCCTACAATGAGCAGTACTTC.

To note about this clonotype: An end of the junction does not agree with germline; a read error may underlie this. V gene TRBV7-9 combines with J gene TRBJ1-3; the match to TRBD1 covers 7 bases. The CDR3 contains 15 residues. Germline CDR1 SEHNR, CDR2 FQNEAQ (reference sequence). The DNA for the CDR3 is TGCGCCAGCAACTACACCGGGACAGCTGGAAACACCATATATTTT. Residues: CASNYTGTAGNTIYF.

The genes are TRBV9 and TRBJ1-4; weak D call: TRBD1 (6 bases). The CDR3 runs 14 residues. Trimming pared 0 bases from V and 7 bases from J, leaving 10 bases between. The germline V gene has CDR1 SGDLS and CDR2 YYNGEE. CDR3 sequence reads: CASSVGDMPEKLFF. The CDR3, as DNA: TGTGCCAGCAGCGTAGGGGACATGCCTGAAAAACTGTTTTTT.

This clonotype was found once. A junction boundary mismatches the germline segment, possibly from a read error. The chain couples TRBV7-9 to TRBJ1-4; TRBD1 is a possible D gene (5 bases). Germline V lookup: CDR1 SEHNR, CDR2 FQNEAQ (reference sequence). This CDR3 region has 12 residues. CDR3 bases: TGTGCCAGCAGCGCACCGGGGGAAAAACTGGTTTTT. As protein: CASSAPGEKLVF.

V and J are TRBV11-2 and TRBJ2-5, with D perhaps matching TRBD1 (5 bases). The end of the DNA is better explained by TRBJ2-7, so the J call may be wrong. The CDR3 spans 15 residues. CDR1 and CDR2 from the germline V gene are SGHAT and FQNNGV. The DNA of the CDR3 is TGTGCCAGCAGCTTAGAGTCAGGGTGGCCCCACGAGCAGTACTTC. Encoded protein: CASSLESGWPHEQYF.

This clonotype was counted ten times or more. The chain recombines TRBV12-3 or TRBV12-4 with TRBJ2-1, with D uncertain. This CDR3 has 15 residues. V was pared by 3 bases and J by 4 bases, with 13 bases between. CDR3: CASSFGNPRYNEQFF. The CDR3 region has the DNA TGTGCCAGCAGTTTTGGAAATCCGAGATACAATGAGCAGTTCTTC.

This clonotype was seen ten or more times. The CDR3 sequence is CASSYGLAGARQETQYF. The CDR3 DNA is TGTGCCAGCAGCTACGGACTAGCGGGGGCCCGGCAAGAGACCCAGTACTTC. The chain combines TRBV7-6 with TRBJ2-5, with TRBD2 matching 13 bases. This CDR3 comprises 17 residues. The V segment lost 4 bases and the J segment 2 bases; nucleotides outside the gene matches: 7. CDR1 and CDR2 from the germline V gene are SGHVS and FNYEAQ.

This clonotype was found many times. The rearrangement uses TRBV6-1 and TRBJ1-5; 7 nucleotides line up with TRBD1. Germline V gene lookup returns CDR1 MNHNS and CDR2 SASEGT. There are 13 residues in the CDR3. With V trimmed by 8 bases and J by 6 bases, 7 bases remained unmatched. The CDR3 nucleotides read TGTGCCAGCGAGACAGGGAATACTCAGCCCCAGCATTTT. Encoded protein: CASETGNTQPQHF.

Only one count was recorded for this clonotype. A much larger clone differs by one base, so this may be a read error. The V and J genes are TRBV4-2 and TRBJ2-1, with TRBD1 matching over 10 bases. The CDR3 is 17 amino acids. CDR1 and CDR2 from the germline V gene are LGHNA and YNFKEQ. The CDR3 nucleotides read TGTGCCAACAGCCAAGATTTCCGGACAGGGGGGAGGGATGAGCAGTTCTTC. Translation: CANSQDFRTGGRDEQFF.

This clonotype was seen a few times. This chain joins TRBV15 and TRBJ2-1; 13 bases fit TRBD2. Unmatched junction bases numbered 9, after V lost 10 bases and J lost 6 bases. The CDR3 is 15 amino acids. Per the germline V gene, CDR1 is LNHNV and CDR2 is YYDKDF (reference sequence). CDR3 residues: CAISRLAGGSNEQFF. The DNA of the CDR3 is TGTGCCATCAGTAGACTAGCGGGGGGTTCCAATGAGCAGTTCTTC.

J is TRBJ2-1 and V is TRBV4-3; D gene unclear. The DNA end lines up better with TRBJ2-7; the J call may be wrong. The CDR3 has 15 residues. Germline V gene lookup returns CDR1 LGHNA and CDR2 YSLEER. The CDR3 loop reads CASSQDFRSCNEQYF. The CDR3 DNA is TGCGCCAGCAGCCAAGATTTTCGTTCCTGCAATGAGCAGTACTTC.

This clonotype was seen many times. The V call is TRBV20-1, the J call TRBJ2-5, with D hard to call. CDR1 DFQATT and CDR2 SNEGSKA come from the germline V gene (reference sequence). Trimming took off 1 base at V and 4 bases at J, with 7 bases between the two ends. The CDR3 extends over 12 amino acids. CDR3 protein: CSARGRPETQYF. CDR3 nucleotides: TGCAGTGCTAGAGGCAGGCCAGAGACCCAGTACTTC.

This clonotype was seen many times. The CDR3 reads CASRSARGRGDSEQFF. The DNA for the CDR3 is TGTGCCAGCAGGTCGGCCCGGGGGCGCGGGGACAGTGAGCAGTTCTTC. The V and J genes are TRBV7-3 and TRBJ2-1; tentative D call: TRBD1 (7 bases). The CDR3 contains 16 residues. The V end lost 6 bases, the J end lost 9 bases, and 24 bases lay between the germline ends. Germline V lookup: CDR1 SGHTA, CDR2 FQGTGA.

This clonotype was seen many times. V usage is TRBV2 and J usage is TRBJ2-5; a possible D gene is TRBD2 (5 bases). CDR3 length equals 12 residues. Germline CDR1 is SNHLY and CDR2 is FYNNEI. The V end lost 2 bases, the J end lost 5 bases, and 6 bases lay between the germline ends. The CDR3 DNA follows: TGTGCCAGCAGTGAACGGAGGGAGACCCAGTACTTC. Its protein product is CASSERRETQYF.

This clonotype was observed at least ten times. The V and J genes are TRBV6-6 and TRBJ2-1; D gene uncertain. The ends were cut back, 8 bases at V and 7 bases at J, with 6 bases in the middle. The V gene's germline CDR1 is MNHNY and CDR2 SVGAGI (reference sequence). The CDR3 is made up of 10 amino acids. In DNA, the CDR3 is TGTGCCAGCGGTCTTAATGAGCAGTTCTTC. Amino acids: CASGLNEQFF.

The chain employs TRBV7-2 and TRBJ2-5; D is possibly TRBD1 or TRBD2 (6 bases each). The CDR3 is 15 residues long. Trimming pared 3 bases from V and 5 bases from J, leaving 16 bases between. CDR1 is SGHTA and CDR2 is FQGNSA in the germline V gene. CDR3 protein: CASSLVRGRIETQYF. The CDR3 coding sequence is TGTGCCAGCAGCTTGGTACGGGGGCGGATCGAGACCCAGTACTTC.

This clonotype came up many times. V is TRBV11-2 and J is TRBJ2-3, with D unresolved. This CDR3 has 13 amino acids. V shed 0 bases and J shed 6 bases, with 7 bases lying between them. Germline loops: CDR1 SGHAT, CDR2 FQNNGV. This CDR3 is CASSLERTDTQYF. The CDR3 nucleotides read TGTGCCAGCAGCTTAGAACGAACGGATACGCAGTATTTT.

The chain is built from TRBV7-9 and TRBJ2-2; TRBD2 is a possible D gene (5 bases). The CDR3 spans 15 residues. Trimming removed 2 bases at V and 2 bases at J, with 9 bases between. Per germline, CDR1 SEHNR and CDR2 FQNEAQ (reference sequence). CDR3 sequence reads: CASSLPGSNTGELFF. The CDR3 nucleotides read TGTGCCAGCAGCTTACCGGGGAGTAACACCGGGGAGCTGTTTTTT.

This clonotype came up many times. This rearrangement joins TRBV5-6 to TRBJ2-7, with 7 positions matching TRBD1. The CDR3 contains 14 residues. Germline V gene lookup returns CDR1 SGHDT and CDR2 YYEEEE. Trimming removed 4 bases from V and 4 bases from J; junction bases left unmatched: 8. The CDR3: CASSPTLTGYEQYF. For the CDR3, the DNA is TGTGCCAGCAGCCCCACCTTGACAGGGTACGAGCAGTACTTC.

At least ten counts were recorded for this clonotype. The rearrangement joins TRBV7-9 to TRBJ2-1; tentatively, D is TRBD1 or TRBD2 (5 bases each). The CDR3 totals 17 residues. Germline V gene data show CDR1 as SEHNR and CDR2 as FQNEAQ (reference sequence). Deletions cut 3 bases from V and 5 bases from J, with 20 bases between. CDR3 residues: CASSLPLGDRSNNEQFF. CDR3 DNA sequence: TGTGCCAGCAGCTTGCCTCTGGGGGATCGATCGAACAATGAGCAGTTCTTC.

This clonotype was picked up many times. The chain employs TRBV15 and TRBJ1-2; TRBD1 might be the D (5 bases). The CDR3 is made up of 13 amino acids. Trimming removed 5 bases at V and 5 bases at J, with 12 bases between. Germline V gives CDR1 LNHNV, CDR2 YYDKDF (reference sequence). CDR3 in amino acids: CATSSTPGYGYTF. CDR3 coding DNA: TGTGCCACCAGCTCCACCCCAGGGTATGGCTACACCTTC. Full variable domain (rest looked up from reference TRBV15 and TRBJ1-2): DAMVIQNPRYQVTQFGKPVTLSCSQTLNHNVMYWYQQKSSQAPKLLFHYYDKDFNNEADTPDNFQSRRPNTSFCFLDIRSPGLGDTAMYLCATSSTPGYGYTFGSGTRLTVV.

This clonotype was seen repeatedly, ten times or more. The V and J genes are TRBV7-6 and TRBJ2-3; D gene unclear. Germline V CDR1 and CDR2: SGHVS, FNYEAQ. The length of the CDR3 is 14 residues. Trimming stripped 0 bases from V and 2 bases from J, with 6 bases between. In DNA form, the CDR3 reads TGTGCCAGCAGCTTAGCGAGGACCACAGATACGCAGTATTTT. Translated: CASSLARTTDTQYF.

The rearrangement uses TRBV6-6 and TRBJ1-5; TRBD1 might be the D (6 bases). This CDR3 spans 14 amino acids. Germline values: CDR1 MNHNY, CDR2 SVGAGI (reference sequence). Trimming took 2 bases from V and 7 from J, leaving 12 bases between them. CDR3 nucleotide sequence: TGTGCCAGCAGTTACCACAGGGTTGAACAGCCCCAGCATTTT. It is translated as CASSYHRVEQPQHF.

About this clonotype itself: This could be a read error, since a much larger clone is one nucleotide away. V gene TRBV12-3 or TRBV12-4 combines with J gene TRBJ2-3; 9 nucleotides line up with TRBD2. V lost 9 bases, J lost 4 bases, and 8 bases stayed unmatched. The CDR3 contains 14 residues. The CDR3 DNA reads as TGTGCCAGTACTTATAGCGGGGGCGCAGATACGCAGTATTTT. Translating gives CASTYSGGADTQYF.

The chain has TRBV4-1 and TRBJ2-3; no definite D call. The V gene lost 2 bases and the J gene lost 8 bases, with 8 bases spanning the gap. The CDR3 sequence is 12 residues long. Germline loops: CDR1 MGHRA, CDR2 YSYEKL. In DNA, the CDR3 is TGCGCCAGCAGCCAACCACGGGTTACGCAGTATTTT. Translated, it gives CASSQPRVTQYF.

This clonotype has a handful of counts. The V gene is TRBV20-1, the J gene TRBJ1-6; 7 positions agree with TRBD1. The length of the CDR3 is 19 residues. The trim removed 1 base at V and 0 bases at J, leaving 12 bases unmatched. The germline CDR1 and CDR2 sequences are DFQATT and SNEGSKA (reference sequence). The CDR3 DNA sequence: TGCAGTGCTAGAGCGCACCGGACAGGAGTTCCCTCCTATAATTCACCCCTCCACTTT. Translation gives CSARAHRTGVPSYNSPLHF.

This rearrangement joins TRBV7-2 to TRBJ2-6; 11 bases line up with TRBD2. V lost 5 bases and J lost 0; bases outside the gene matches: 9. From germline, CDR1 is SGHTA and CDR2 FQGNSA. CDR3 length: 19 amino acids. This CDR3 reads CASSPKTSGGSSGANVLTF. CDR3 nucleotide sequence: TGTGCCAGCAGCCCAAAAACTAGCGGGGGCAGCTCTGGGGCCAACGTCCTGACTTTC.

This clonotype occurred a few times. The chain is built from TRBV21-1 and TRBJ2-1; the table's D call of TRBD1 was not tested on the DNA. TRBV21-1 is deemed a pseudogene. This CDR3 has 18 amino acids. CDR3 sequence: CASSKPQGIEALYNEQFF. The CDR3 DNA reads as TGTGCCAGCAGCAAACCCCAGGGAATCGAAGCCCTTTACAATGAGCAGTTCTTC.

This clonotype was detected many times. The gene calls are TRBV7-2 and TRBJ2-4; 14 bases map to TRBD2. The CDR3 has 17 residues. CDR1 SGHTA and CDR2 FQGNSA come from the germline V gene. Trimming removed 5 bases from V and 2 bases from J; junction bases left unmatched: 5. The CDR3 DNA follows: TGTGCCAGCAGCCCTGGGACTAGCGGGGGCCCCAAAAACATTCAGTACTTC. Protein sequence: CASSPGTSGGPKNIQYF.